This passage covers 5 T cell receptor beta chains from one sample sequenced in a study of tumor-infiltrating lymphocytes in primary liver carcinoma. It was unsorted whole blood that yielded blood RNA, and germline DNA was also extracted. The template, around 520 ng total RNA, yielded TCR beta cDNA made with a constant-region primer. Three rounds of nested multiplex PCR with slightly modified ARM-PCR produced TCR beta libraries. PCR rounds one and two used TRBV1-TRBV30 forward primers with a C-beta reverse primer for about 11 cycles each. One entry per CDR3 protein, called by TCRdb with MiXCR from the multiplex PCR reads. The table shows approximately 340,000 distinct CDR3 sequences, with less than 65% occurring only once. Sample: peripheral blood. All receptors derive from a man aged 40-55 years with primary liver carcinoma and hepatitis B virus infection.

To note about this clonotype: A single base separates this from a much larger clone, so it may be a read error. The chain uses TRBV12-3 or TRBV12-4 and TRBJ1-1, with 7 bases matching TRBD1. This CDR3 contains 16 residues. The junction had 11 bases not matched to a gene; V was cut back by 3 bases and J by 4 bases. The chain's CDR3 is CASSFSTGCSRTEAFF. The DNA of the CDR3 is TGTGCCAGCAGTTTCTCGACAGGGTGTAGTCGCACTGAAGCTTTCTTT.

This chain connects TRBV19 to TRBJ2-1; 12 bases are a match to TRBD2. Germline CDR1 is LNHDA and CDR2 is SQIVND (reference sequence). The length of the CDR3 is 15 residues. Germline trimming cut 3 bases from V and 9 bases from J; bases unmatched to any gene: 6. DNA for the CDR3: TGTGCCAGTAGTATCCGGACTAGCGGGAATAGTGAGCAGTTCTTC. Protein: CASSIRTSGNSEQFF. The complete variable domain, with remaining parts taken from reference TRBV19 and TRBJ2-1, reads DGGITQSPKYLFRKEGQNVTLSCEQNLNHDAMYWYRQDPGQGLRLIYYSQIVNDFQKGDIAEGYSVSREKKESFPLTVTSAQKNPTAFYLCASSIRTSGNSEQFFGPGTRLTVL.

This clonotype was picked up many times. The rearrangement joins TRBV14 to TRBJ2-1; TRBD2 aligns across 7 bases. V lost 3 bases and J lost 8; bases outside the gene matches: 10. This CDR3 is built from 15 residues. Germline loops: CDR1 SGHDN, CDR2 FVKESK. The CDR3 region has the DNA TGTGCCAGCAGCCATTCAGGACTAGTTTTGCATGAGCAGTTCTTC. As protein: CASSHSGLVLHEQFF.

Points on this clonotype: A much larger clone is a single base away; this may be a read error. The V and J genes are TRBV4-2 and TRBJ2-2; a possible D gene is TRBD2 (5 bases). The CDR3 has 16 residues. The germline CDR1 and CDR2 sequences are LGHNA and YNFKEQ. Trimming took 4 bases from V and 6 from J, leaving 18 bases between them. DNA for the CDR3: TGTGCCAGCAGCCGAGATGACGCGGGTGGGGCCGGGGAGCTGTTTTTT. Translation: CASSRDDAGGAGELFF.

The chain carries TRBV20-1 and TRBJ2-1; 8 bases map to TRBD2. The CDR3 length is 16 residues. The ends lost 4 bases at V and 3 bases at J; junction bases unmatched: 11. In germline, CDR1 is DFQATT, CDR2 SNEGSKA (reference sequence). In DNA, the CDR3 is TGCAGTGCTACCCCTGCTGGTAGCGGGATCTACAATGAGCAGTTCTTC. This translates into CSATPAGSGIYNEQFF.